This is a list of T cell receptor beta chains from one sample in a study of blood T cell repertoires in COVID-19. Profiled with immunoSEQ multiplex PCR; TCRdb holds only in-frame clones, not every one. The repertoire holds 140,000 to 150,000 clones, with roughly 90% as singletons. The sequencing input was PBMCs or T cells enriched from blood (not recorded which). These receptors came from a woman aged 30 to 39 with acute COVID-19. The CDR3 runs from the conserved cysteine through the conserved F or W. Fields, in order: V gene, J gene, CDR3 protein.

V gene: TRBV4-3; J gene: TRBJ1-1; CDR3 protein: CASNQRQYGGTEAFF
V gene: TRBV10-3; J gene: TRBJ2-7; CDR3 protein: CATLGTGTQVEQYF
V gene: TRBV7-2; J gene: TRBJ2-1; CDR3 protein: CASSLDRGSSYNEQFF
V gene: TRBV19; J gene: TRBJ1-4; CDR3 protein: CASSISSRGGNEKLFF
V gene: TRBV9; J gene: TRBJ1-2; CDR3 protein: CASSPGVASNYGYTF
V gene: TRBV2; J gene: TRBJ2-3; CDR3 protein: CASSVQRGTDTQYF
V gene: TRBV6-2/TRBV6-3; J gene: TRBJ1-5; CDR3 protein: CASSPGGGYSNQPQHF
V gene: TRBV5-1; J gene: TRBJ2-1; CDR3 protein: CASSLGGTGNNEQFF
V gene: TRBV30; J gene: TRBJ1-5; CDR3 protein: CAWSVGTGGGQPQHF
V gene: TRBV7-8; J gene: TRBJ2-7; CDR3 protein: CASSPLAGSSYEQYF
V gene: TRBV9; J gene: TRBJ2-3; CDR3 protein: CASSGGTSGITDTQYF
V gene: TRBV2; J gene: TRBJ1-5; CDR3 protein: CASRDLGLGGQPQHF
V gene: TRBV21-1; J gene: TRBJ2-1; CDR3 protein: CASSKIRDRDNEQFF
V gene: TRBV18; J gene: TRBJ2-7; CDR3 protein: CASSGVLYEQYF
V gene: TRBV4-2; J gene: TRBJ2-1; CDR3 protein: CASSQDREQVNEQFF
V gene: TRBV6-1; J gene: TRBJ2-7; CDR3 protein: CASSPEEGFYEQYF
V gene: TRBV5-1; J gene: TRBJ2-7; CDR3 protein: CASSPGSSYEQYF
V gene: TRBV10-3; J gene: TRBJ2-3; CDR3 protein: CAISGRAGGVTDTQYF
V gene: TRBV6-6; J gene: TRBJ2-3; CDR3 protein: CASSYEAGGSTDTQYF
V gene: TRBV7-2; J gene: TRBJ2-1; CDR3 protein: CASSLASGTSGSNEQFF
V gene: TRBV29-1; J gene: TRBJ1-1; CDR3 protein: CSAGPGGTGTEAFF
V gene: TRBV27; J gene: TRBJ2-5; CDR3 protein: CASSLRVPRQETQYF
V gene: TRBV12-3/TRBV12-4; J gene: TRBJ2-5; CDR3 protein: CASSSQETQYF
V gene: TRBV27; J gene: TRBJ1-2; CDR3 protein: CASSLSGDGYTF
V gene: TRBV5-6; J gene: TRBJ2-7; CDR3 protein: CASSPDPVGTGIYEQYF
V gene: TRBV24-1; J gene: TRBJ2-1; CDR3 protein: CATSEKSGKTYNEQFF
V gene: TRBV28; J gene: TRBJ2-7; CDR3 protein: CASRRTGGPYEQYF
V gene: TRBV25-1; J gene: TRBJ1-6; CDR3 protein: CASSEAGSGDSPLHF
V gene: TRBV27; J gene: TRBJ1-5; CDR3 protein: CASSTKGESPQHF
V gene: TRBV6-1; J gene: TRBJ1-2; CDR3 protein: CASSENSYAYTF
V gene: TRBV27; J gene: TRBJ2-1; CDR3 protein: CASRRRSTGDPVYNEQFF
V gene: TRBV19; J gene: TRBJ2-1; CDR3 protein: CASRGLAGGSYNEQFF
V gene: TRBV18; J gene: TRBJ2-5; CDR3 protein: CASSPGLAGGGFYQETQYF
V gene: TRBV7-2; J gene: TRBJ2-1; CDR3 protein: CASPVSGSDKANEQFF
V gene: TRBV9; J gene: TRBJ2-5; CDR3 protein: CASSARGLFQETQYF
V gene: TRBV27; J gene: TRBJ1-6; CDR3 protein: CASSLQASNYNSPLHF
V gene: TRBV4-2; J gene: TRBJ2-3; CDR3 protein: CASSQEALAGVVDTQYF
V gene: TRBV27; J gene: TRBJ2-3; CDR3 protein: CASSFGDRGTDTQYF
V gene: TRBV9; J gene: TRBJ2-3; CDR3 protein: CASSVADSRAGVADTQYF
V gene: TRBV29-1; J gene: TRBJ1-4; CDR3 protein: CSVEGTDEKLFF
V gene: TRBV18; J gene: TRBJ1-3; CDR3 protein: CASSPRTGELSGNTIYF
V gene: TRBV28; J gene: TRBJ2-7; CDR3 protein: CATGGSLHEQYF
V gene: TRBV4-3; J gene: TRBJ1-2; CDR3 protein: CASSQVGDRFYGYTF
V gene: TRBV7-6; J gene: TRBJ2-1; CDR3 protein: CASSLLVGAREQFF
V gene: TRBV9; J gene: TRBJ1-3; CDR3 protein: CASSVEGTSGNTIYF
V gene: TRBV7-9; J gene: TRBJ1-5; CDR3 protein: CASSLDSSQPQHF
V gene: TRBV27; J gene: TRBJ1-5; CDR3 protein: CASSRAGVGNQPQHF
V gene: TRBV10-3; J gene: TRBJ2-3; CDR3 protein: CAIKTDLTSGSDTQYF
V gene: TRBV13; J gene: TRBJ2-5; CDR3 protein: CASSSRTGTGGLETQYF
V gene: TRBV28; J gene: TRBJ1-1; CDR3 protein: CASSFGGVGKTFF
V gene: TRBV3-1/TRBV3-2; J gene: TRBJ2-7; CDR3 protein: CASSPVQGGEQYF
V gene: TRBV28; J gene: TRBJ1-1; CDR3 protein: CASSGWGDRSPFEAFF
V gene: TRBV3-1/TRBV3-2; J gene: TRBJ1-1; CDR3 protein: CASSQAGLNTEAFF
V gene: TRBV19; J gene: TRBJ2-7; CDR3 protein: CASSPTDSGQGDYEQYF
V gene: TRBV7-9; J gene: TRBJ2-1; CDR3 protein: CASSLEAGIYNEQFF
V gene: TRBV5-6; J gene: TRBJ2-3; CDR3 protein: CASSLGQGSQYF
V gene: TRBV7-6; J gene: TRBJ2-3; CDR3 protein: CASSLAGGGDTQYF
V gene: TRBV6-5; J gene: TRBJ1-1; CDR3 protein: CASIIYTEAFF